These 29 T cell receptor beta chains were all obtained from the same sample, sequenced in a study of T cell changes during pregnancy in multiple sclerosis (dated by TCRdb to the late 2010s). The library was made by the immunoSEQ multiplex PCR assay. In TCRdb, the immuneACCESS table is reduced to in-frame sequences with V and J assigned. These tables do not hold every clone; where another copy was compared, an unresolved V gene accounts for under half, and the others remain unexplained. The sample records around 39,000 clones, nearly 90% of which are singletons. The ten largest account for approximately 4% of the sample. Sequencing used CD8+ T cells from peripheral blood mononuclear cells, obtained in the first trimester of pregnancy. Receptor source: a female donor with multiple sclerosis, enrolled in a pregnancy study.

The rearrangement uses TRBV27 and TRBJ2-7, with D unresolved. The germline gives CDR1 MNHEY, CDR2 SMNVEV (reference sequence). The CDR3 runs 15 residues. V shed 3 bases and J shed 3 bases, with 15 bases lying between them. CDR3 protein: CASSFRGHLIYEQYF. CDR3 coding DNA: TGTGCCAGCAGTTTTCGCGGCCATTTAATCTACGAGCAGTACTTC.

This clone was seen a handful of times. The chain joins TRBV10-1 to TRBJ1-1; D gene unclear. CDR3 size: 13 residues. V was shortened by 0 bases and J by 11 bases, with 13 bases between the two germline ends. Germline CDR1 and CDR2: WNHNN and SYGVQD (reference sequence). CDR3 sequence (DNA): TGCGCCAGCAGTGAGTCTCGGACGGAGGTGGCTTTCTTT. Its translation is CASSESRTEVAFF.

CDR3 nucleotides: TGTGCCAGCAGCGTAGAAGGGGCGGCCAAAAACATTCAGTACTTC. Its protein product is CASSVEGAAKNIQYF. The rearrangement joins TRBV9 to TRBJ2-4; TRBD1 is a possible D gene (5 bases). Trimming removed 0 bases from V and 1 base from J, with 8 bases in between. From germline, CDR1 is SGDLS and CDR2 YYNGEE. The CDR3 extends over 15 amino acids.

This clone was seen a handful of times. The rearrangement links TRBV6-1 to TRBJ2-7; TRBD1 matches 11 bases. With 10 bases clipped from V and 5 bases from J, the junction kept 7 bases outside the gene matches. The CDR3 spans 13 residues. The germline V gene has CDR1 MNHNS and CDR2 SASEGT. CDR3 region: CATGQGAEDEQYF. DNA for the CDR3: TGTGCCACCGGACAGGGGGCCGAGGACGAGCAGTACTTC.

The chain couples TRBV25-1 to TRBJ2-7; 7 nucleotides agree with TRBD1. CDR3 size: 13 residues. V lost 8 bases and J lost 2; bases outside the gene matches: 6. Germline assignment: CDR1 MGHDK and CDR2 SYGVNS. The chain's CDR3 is CASLGQPTYEQYF. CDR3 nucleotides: TGTGCCAGCTTGGGACAGCCAACCTACGAGCAGTACTTC.

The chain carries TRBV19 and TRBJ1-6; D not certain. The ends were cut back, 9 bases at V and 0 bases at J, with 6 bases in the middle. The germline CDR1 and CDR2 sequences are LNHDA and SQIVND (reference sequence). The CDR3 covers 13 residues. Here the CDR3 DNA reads TGTGCCAGCGTTAGCTCCTATAATTCACCCCTCCACTTT. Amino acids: CASVSSYNSPLHF.

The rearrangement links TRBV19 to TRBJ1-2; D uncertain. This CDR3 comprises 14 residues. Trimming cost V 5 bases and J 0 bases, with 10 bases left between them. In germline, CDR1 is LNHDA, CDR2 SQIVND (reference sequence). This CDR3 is CASSLWATNYGYTF. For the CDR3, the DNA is TGTGCCAGTAGTTTGTGGGCGACTAACTATGGCTACACCTTC. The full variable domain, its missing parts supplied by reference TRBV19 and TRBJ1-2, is DGGITQSPKYLFRKEGQNVTLSCEQNLNHDAMYWYRQDPGQGLRLIYYSQIVNDFQKGDIAEGYSVSREKKESFPLTVTSAQKNPTAFYLCASSLWATNYGYTFGSGTRLTVV.

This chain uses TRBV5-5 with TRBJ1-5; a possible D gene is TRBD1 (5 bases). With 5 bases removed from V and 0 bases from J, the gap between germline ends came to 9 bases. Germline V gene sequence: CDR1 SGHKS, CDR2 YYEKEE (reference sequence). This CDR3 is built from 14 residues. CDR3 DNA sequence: TGTGCCAGCAGATCCAGGGTTAGCAATCAGCCCCAGCATTTT. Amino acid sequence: CASRSRVSNQPQHF.

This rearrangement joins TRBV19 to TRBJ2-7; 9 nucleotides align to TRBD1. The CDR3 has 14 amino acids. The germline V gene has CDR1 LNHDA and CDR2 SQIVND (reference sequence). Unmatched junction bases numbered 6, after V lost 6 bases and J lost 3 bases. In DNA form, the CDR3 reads TGTGCCAGTAGCGCAGCGGGACAGGGCTACGAGCAGTACTTC. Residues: CASSAAGQGYEQYF. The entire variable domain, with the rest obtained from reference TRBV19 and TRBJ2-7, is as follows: DGGITQSPKYLFRKEGQNVTLSCEQNLNHDAMYWYRQDPGQGLRLIYYSQIVNDFQKGDIAEGYSVSREKKESFPLTVTSAQKNPTAFYLCASSAAGQGYEQYFGPGTRLTVT.

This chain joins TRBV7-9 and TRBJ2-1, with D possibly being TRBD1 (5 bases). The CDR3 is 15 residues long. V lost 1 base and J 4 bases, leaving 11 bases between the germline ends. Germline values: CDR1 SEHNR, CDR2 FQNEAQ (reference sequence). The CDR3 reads CASSLGGLGYNEQFF. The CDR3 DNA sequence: TGTGCCAGCAGCTTAGGGGGCCTGGGGTACAATGAGCAGTTCTTC. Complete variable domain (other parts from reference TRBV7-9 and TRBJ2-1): DTGVSQNPRHKITKRGQNVTFRCDPISEHNRLYWYRQTLGQGPEFLTYFQNEAQLEKSRLLSDRFSAERPKGSFSTLEIQRTEQGDSAMYLCASSLGGLGYNEQFFGPGTRLTVL.

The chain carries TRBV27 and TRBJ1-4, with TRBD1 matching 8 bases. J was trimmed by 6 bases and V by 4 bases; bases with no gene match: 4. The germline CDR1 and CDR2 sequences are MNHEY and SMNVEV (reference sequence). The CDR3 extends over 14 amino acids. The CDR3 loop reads CASSWGQADEKLFF. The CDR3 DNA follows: TGTGCCAGCAGTTGGGGACAGGCAGATGAAAAACTGTTTTTT.

CDR3 region: CASSLAWPGNTIYF. Written as DNA, the CDR3 is TGCGCCAGCAGCTTGGCCTGGCCTGGAAACACCATATATTTT. The rearrangement links TRBV5-1 to TRBJ1-3; D unresolved. CDR1 and CDR2 from the germline V gene are SGHRS and YFSETQ. This CDR3 spans 14 amino acids. Trimming removed 0 bases at V and 2 bases at J, with 6 bases between. The variable domain in full, completed from reference TRBV5-1 and TRBJ1-3, reads KAGVTQTPRYLIKTRGQQVTLSCSPISGHRSVSWYQQTPGQGLQFLFEYFSETQRNKGNFPGRFSGRQFSNSRSEMNVSTLELGDSALYLCASSLAWPGNTIYFGEGSWLTVV.

CDR3 region: CASSGQGAGLNEQFF. DNA of the CDR3: TGTGCCAGCAGCGGACAGGGGGCGGGTCTCAATGAGCAGTTCTTC. V and J are TRBV7-6 and TRBJ2-1; 11 nucleotides line up with TRBD1. V shed 5 bases, J shed 6 bases, and the junction held 6 bases outside the gene matches. CDR3 size: 15 residues. CDR1 SGHVS and CDR2 FNYEAQ come from the germline V gene.

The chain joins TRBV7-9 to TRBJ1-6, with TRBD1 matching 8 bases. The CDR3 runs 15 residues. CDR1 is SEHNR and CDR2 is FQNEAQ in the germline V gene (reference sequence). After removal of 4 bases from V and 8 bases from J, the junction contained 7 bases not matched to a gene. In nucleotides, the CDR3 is TGTGCCAGCAGCTCCACGACAGGGGAGGATTCACCCCTCCACTTT. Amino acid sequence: CASSSTTGEDSPLHF.

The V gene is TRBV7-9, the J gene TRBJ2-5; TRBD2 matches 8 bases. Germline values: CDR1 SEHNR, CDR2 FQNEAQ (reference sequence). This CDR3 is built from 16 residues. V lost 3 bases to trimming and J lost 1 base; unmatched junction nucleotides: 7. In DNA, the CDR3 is TGTGCCAGCAGCTTGTGGAGCGGGGGTTCCCAAGAGACCCAGTACTTC. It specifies CASSLWSGGSQETQYF.

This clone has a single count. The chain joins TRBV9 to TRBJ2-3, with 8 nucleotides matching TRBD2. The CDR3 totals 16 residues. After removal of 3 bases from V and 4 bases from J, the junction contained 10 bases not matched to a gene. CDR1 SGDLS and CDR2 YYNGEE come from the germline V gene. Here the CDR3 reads CASSEAGTRGPDTQYF. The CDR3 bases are TGTGCCAGCAGCGAAGCCGGGACTAGAGGTCCAGATACGCAGTATTTT.

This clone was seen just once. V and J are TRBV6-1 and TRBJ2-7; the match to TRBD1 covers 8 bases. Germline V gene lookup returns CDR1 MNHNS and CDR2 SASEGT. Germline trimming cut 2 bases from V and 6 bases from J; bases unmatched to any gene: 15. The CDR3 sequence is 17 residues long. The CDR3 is CASSEPGRTGTGLEQYF. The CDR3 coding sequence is TGTGCCAGCAGTGAACCGGGACGTACCGGGACAGGTCTCGAGCAGTACTTC.

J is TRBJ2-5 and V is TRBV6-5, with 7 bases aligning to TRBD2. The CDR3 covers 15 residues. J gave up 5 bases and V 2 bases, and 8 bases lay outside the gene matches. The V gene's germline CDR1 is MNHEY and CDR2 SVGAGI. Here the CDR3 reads CASSYAKTSWETQYF. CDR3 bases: TGTGCCAGCAGTTACGCGAAGACTAGCTGGGAGACCCAGTACTTC.

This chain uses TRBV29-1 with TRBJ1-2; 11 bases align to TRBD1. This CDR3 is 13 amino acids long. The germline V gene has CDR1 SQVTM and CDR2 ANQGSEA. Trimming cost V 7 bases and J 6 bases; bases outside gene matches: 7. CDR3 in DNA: TGCAGCGCCGACCGGACAGGGGGCGATGGCTACACCTTC. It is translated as CSADRTGGDGYTF. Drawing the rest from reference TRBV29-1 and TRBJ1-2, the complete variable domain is SAVISQKPSRDICQRGTSLTIQCQVDSQVTMMFWYRQQPGQSLTLIATANQGSEATYESGFVIDKFPISRPNLTFSTLTVSNMSPEDSSIYLCSADRTGGDGYTFGSGTRLTVV.

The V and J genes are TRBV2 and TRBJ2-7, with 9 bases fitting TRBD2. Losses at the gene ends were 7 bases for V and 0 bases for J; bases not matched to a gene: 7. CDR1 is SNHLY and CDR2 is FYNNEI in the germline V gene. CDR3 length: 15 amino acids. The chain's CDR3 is CASMFSGGSSYEQYF. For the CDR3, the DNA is TGTGCCAGCATGTTTAGCGGGGGAAGCTCCTACGAGCAGTACTTC.

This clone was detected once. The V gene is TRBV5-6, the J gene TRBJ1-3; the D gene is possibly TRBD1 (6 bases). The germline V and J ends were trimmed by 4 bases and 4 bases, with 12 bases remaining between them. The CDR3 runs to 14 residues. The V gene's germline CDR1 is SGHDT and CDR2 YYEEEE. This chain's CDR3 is CASSLEGQGNTIYF. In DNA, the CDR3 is TGTGCCAGCAGCCTCGAGGGACAAGGAAACACCATATATTTT.

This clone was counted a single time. This CDR3 is CASSSGTLPVGDGYTF. In DNA form, the CDR3 reads TGTGCCAGCAGCTCCGGGACACTCCCAGTGGGCGATGGCTACACCTTC. V and J are TRBV13 and TRBJ1-2; D might be TRBD1 (6 bases). The V gene's germline CDR1 is PRHDT and CDR2 FYEKMQ (reference sequence). CDR3 length: 16 amino acids. The V end lost 4 bases, the J end lost 6 bases, and 21 bases lay between the germline ends.

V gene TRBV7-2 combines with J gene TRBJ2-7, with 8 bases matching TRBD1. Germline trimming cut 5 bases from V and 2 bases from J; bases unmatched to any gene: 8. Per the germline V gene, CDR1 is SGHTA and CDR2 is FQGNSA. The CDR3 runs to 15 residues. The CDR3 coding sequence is TGTGCCAGCAGCCGTTGGGCGACAGGGGCCTACGAGCAGTACTTC. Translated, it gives CASSRWATGAYEQYF.

DNA for the CDR3: TGTGCCAGCAGCTTGGGGCAGGGGGCACGGGAGACCCAGTACTTC. This translates into CASSLGQGARETQYF. This rearrangement joins TRBV7-3 to TRBJ2-5, with TRBD1 matching over 8 bases. Germline V CDR1 and CDR2: SGHTA, FQGTGA. This CDR3 has 15 residues. The V and J ends lost 3 bases and 5 bases, in that order; junction bases with no gene match: 8. The complete variable domain, with remaining parts taken from reference TRBV7-3 and TRBJ2-5, reads GAGVSQTPSNKVTEKGKYVELRCDPISGHTALYWYRQSLGQGPEFLIYFQGTGAADDSGLPNDRFFAVRPEGSVSTLKIQRTERGDSAVYLCASSLGQGARETQYFGPGTRLLVL.

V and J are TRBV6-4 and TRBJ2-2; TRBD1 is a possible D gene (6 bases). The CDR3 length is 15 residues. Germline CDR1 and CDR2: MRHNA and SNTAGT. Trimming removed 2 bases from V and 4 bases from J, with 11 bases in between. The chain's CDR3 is CASSDTGSGTGELFF. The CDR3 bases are TGTGCCAGCAGTGACACAGGGTCGGGCACCGGGGAGCTGTTTTTT.

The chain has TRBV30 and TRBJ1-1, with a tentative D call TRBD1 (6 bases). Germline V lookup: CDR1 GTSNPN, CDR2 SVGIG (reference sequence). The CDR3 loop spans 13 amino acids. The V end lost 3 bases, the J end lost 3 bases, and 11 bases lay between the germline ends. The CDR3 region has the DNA TGTGCCTGGAGGGAACAGGGATACACTGAAGCTTTCTTT. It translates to CAWREQGYTEAFF.

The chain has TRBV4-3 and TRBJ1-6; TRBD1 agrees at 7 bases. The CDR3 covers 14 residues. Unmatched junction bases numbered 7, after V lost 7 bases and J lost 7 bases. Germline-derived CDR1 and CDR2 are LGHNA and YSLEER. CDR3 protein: CASTWTGKNSPLHF. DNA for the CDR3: TGCGCCAGCACCTGGACAGGTAAGAATTCACCCCTCCACTTT.

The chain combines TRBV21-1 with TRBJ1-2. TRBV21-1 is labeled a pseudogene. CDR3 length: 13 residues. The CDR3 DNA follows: TGTGCCAGCCCCCCGAGGGTGTTCTATGGCTACACCTTC. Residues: CASPPRVFYGYTF.

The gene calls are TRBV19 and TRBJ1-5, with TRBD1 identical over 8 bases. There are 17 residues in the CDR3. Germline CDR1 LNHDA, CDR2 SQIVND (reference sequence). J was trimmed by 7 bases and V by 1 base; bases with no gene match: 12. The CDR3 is CASSIGRAGQVDQPQHF. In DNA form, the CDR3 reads TGTGCCAGTAGTATAGGGAGGGCGGGACAGGTTGACCAGCCCCAGCATTTT.